Shown below are 8 T cell receptor beta chains from a single sample sequenced in a study of blood T cell repertoires in COVID-19. Data came from immunoSEQ multiplex PCR; TCRdb stores just in-frame clones and leaves some out. This sample has around 250,000 clones; around 93% occur once, and the top ten carry around 1.3%. Sequenced input: PBMCs or T cells enriched from blood (not recorded which). The receptors come from a human donor in a cohort exposed to, infected with or recovered from COVID-19 (not recorded which). The donor label of this sample is uncertain.

The V call is TRBV28, the J call TRBJ1-4; 7 bases line up with TRBD1. The CDR3 totals 15 residues. CDR1 and CDR2 (germline): MDHEN, SYDVKM. Trimming at V came to 6 bases and at J to 2 bases, leaving 6 bases not matched to a gene. CDR3 nucleotides: TGTGCCAGCAGACGGCAGGGGGGTACTAATGAAAAACTGTTTTTT. Its protein product is CASRRQGGTNEKLFF. Combining the CDR3 with reference TRBV28 and TRBJ1-4 gives the whole variable domain DVKVTQSSRYLVKRTGEKVFLECVQDMDHENMFWYRQDPGLGLRLIYFSYDVKMKEKGDIPEGYSVSREKKERFSLILESASTNQTSMYLCASRRQGGTNEKLFFGSGTQLSVL.

The gene calls are TRBV27 and TRBJ1-1, with 8 bases that match TRBD1. The CDR3 has 14 amino acids. With V trimmed by 4 bases and J by 4 bases, 5 bases remained unmatched. The V gene's germline CDR1 is MNHEY and CDR2 SMNVEV (reference sequence). DNA for the CDR3: TGTGCCAGCAGTTCCCCCGGGACAGGCACTGAAGCTTTCTTT. Translating it yields CASSSPGTGTEAFF.

V usage is TRBV4-1 and J usage is TRBJ1-2; D remains ambiguous. Germline CDR1 is MGHRA and CDR2 is YSYEKL. Trimming left V 1 base short and J 0 bases short, with 18 bases between. The CDR3 covers 18 residues. CDR3 sequence reads: CASSQGLRGRASNYGYTF. The CDR3 nucleotides are TGCGCCAGCAGCCAAGGGCTCCGCGGGAGGGCGTCTAACTATGGCTACACCTTC.

This clone was picked up one time. This chain uses TRBV30 with TRBJ1-3; no clear D. The germline gives CDR1 GTSNPN, CDR2 SVGIG (reference sequence). The CDR3 loop spans 16 amino acids. Between the trimmed V and J ends, which lost 2 bases and 0 bases, there was a span of 14 bases. Here the CDR3 reads CAWSPPAGHSGNTIYF. In nucleotides, the CDR3 is TGTGCCTGGAGTCCCCCTGCAGGCCACTCTGGAAACACCATATATTTT.

The genes are TRBV30 and TRBJ2-1, with 7 bases lining up with TRBD1. V lost 2 bases to trimming and J lost 3 bases; unmatched junction nucleotides: 4. The CDR3 consists of 14 residues. CDR1 and CDR2 (germline): GTSNPN, SVGIG (reference sequence). Here the CDR3 reads CAWSPGTDYNEQFF. The CDR3 DNA reads TGTGCCTGGAGTCCAGGGACAGACTACAATGAGCAGTTCTTC.

This clone showed up just once. The chain links TRBV7-2 to TRBJ2-1; 7 positions agree with TRBD2. Trimming took 5 bases from V and 12 from J; bases not matched to a gene: 10. The CDR3 sequence is 13 residues long. The germline V gene has CDR1 SGHTA and CDR2 FQGNSA. The CDR3 is CASSPAGRERQFF. The CDR3 nucleotides are TGTGCCAGCAGCCCAGCGGGGAGGGAGAGGCAGTTCTTC.

CDR3 region: CASSYYTEAFF. CDR3 DNA: TGTGCCAGCAGCTATTACACTGAAGCTTTCTTT. The gene calls are TRBV12-3 or TRBV12-4 and TRBJ1-1; D ambiguous. There are 11 residues in the CDR3. With 6 bases removed from V and 3 bases from J, the gap between germline ends came to 5 bases.

The genes are TRBV19 and TRBJ2-3; 11 bases are a match to TRBD2. The CDR3 has 15 amino acids. V shed 6 bases and J 8 bases; nucleotides not matched to a gene: 10. Germline lookup yields CDR1 LNHDA and CDR2 SQIVND (reference sequence). DNA for the CDR3: TGTGCCAGTAGCATACTAGCGGGGGTCCCAGGTACGCAGTATTTT. It encodes CASSILAGVPGTQYF.